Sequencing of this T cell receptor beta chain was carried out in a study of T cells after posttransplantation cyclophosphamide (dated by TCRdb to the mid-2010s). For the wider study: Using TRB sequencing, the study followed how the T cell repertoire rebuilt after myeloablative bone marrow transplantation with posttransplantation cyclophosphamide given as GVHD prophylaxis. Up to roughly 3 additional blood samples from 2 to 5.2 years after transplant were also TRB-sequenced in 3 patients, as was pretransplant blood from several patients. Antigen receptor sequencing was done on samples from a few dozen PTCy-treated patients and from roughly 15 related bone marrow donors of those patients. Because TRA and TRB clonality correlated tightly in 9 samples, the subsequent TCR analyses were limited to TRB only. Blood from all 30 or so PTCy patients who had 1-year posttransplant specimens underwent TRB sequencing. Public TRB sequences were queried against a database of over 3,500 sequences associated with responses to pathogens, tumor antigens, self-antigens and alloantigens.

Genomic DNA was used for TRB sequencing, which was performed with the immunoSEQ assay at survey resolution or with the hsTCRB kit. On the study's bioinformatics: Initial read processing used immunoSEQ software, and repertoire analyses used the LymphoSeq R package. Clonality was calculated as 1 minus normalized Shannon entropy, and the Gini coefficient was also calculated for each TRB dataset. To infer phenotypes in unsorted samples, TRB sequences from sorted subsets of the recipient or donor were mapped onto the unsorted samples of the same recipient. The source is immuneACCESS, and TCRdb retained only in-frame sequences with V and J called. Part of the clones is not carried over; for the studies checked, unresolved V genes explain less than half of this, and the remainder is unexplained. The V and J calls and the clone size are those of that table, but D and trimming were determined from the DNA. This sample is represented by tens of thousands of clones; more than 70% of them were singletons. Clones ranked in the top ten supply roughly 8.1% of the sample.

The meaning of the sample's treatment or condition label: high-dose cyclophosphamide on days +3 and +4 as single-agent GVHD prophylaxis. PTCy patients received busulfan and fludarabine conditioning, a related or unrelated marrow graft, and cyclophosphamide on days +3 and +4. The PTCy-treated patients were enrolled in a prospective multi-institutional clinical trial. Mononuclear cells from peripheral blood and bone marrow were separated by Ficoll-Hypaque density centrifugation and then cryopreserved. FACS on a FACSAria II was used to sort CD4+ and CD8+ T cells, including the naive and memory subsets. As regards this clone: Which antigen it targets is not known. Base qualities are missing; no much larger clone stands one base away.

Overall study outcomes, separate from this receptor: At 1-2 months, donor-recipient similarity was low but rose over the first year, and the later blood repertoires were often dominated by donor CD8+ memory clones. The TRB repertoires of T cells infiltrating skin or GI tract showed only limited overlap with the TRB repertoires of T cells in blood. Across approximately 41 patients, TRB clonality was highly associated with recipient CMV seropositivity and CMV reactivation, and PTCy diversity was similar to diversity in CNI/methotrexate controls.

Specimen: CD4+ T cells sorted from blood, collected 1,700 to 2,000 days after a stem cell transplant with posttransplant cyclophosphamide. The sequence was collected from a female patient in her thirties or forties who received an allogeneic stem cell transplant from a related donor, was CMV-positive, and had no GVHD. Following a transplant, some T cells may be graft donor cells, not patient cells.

Here the CDR3 is given as CASSQEQNTEAFF. The DNA is as follows: TGCGCCAGCAGCCAAGAACAGAACACTGAAGCTTTCTTT. The rearranged segments are TRBV10-1 and TRBJ1-1, with the D gene call left open. CDR3 length: 13 amino acids, cysteine to phenylalanine. The read is trimmed to its CDR3 DNA, 39 bases read in frame from base 1. Taken from the germline V gene (reference sequence), the CDR1 and CDR2 loops are WNHNN and SYGVQD. V loses 6 bases of germline sequence and J loses 1 base, and the interval between the two ends is 9 bases.